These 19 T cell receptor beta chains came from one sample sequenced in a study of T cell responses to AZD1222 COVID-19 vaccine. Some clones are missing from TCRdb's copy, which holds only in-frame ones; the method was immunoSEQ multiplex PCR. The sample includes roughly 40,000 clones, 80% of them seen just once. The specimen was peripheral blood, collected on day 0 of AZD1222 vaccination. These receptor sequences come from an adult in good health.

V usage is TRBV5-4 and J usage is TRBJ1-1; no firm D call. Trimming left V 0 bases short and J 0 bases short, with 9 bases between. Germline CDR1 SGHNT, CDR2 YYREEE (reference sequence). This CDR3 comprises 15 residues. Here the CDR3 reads CASSLGLLMNTEAFF. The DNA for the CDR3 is TGTGCCAGCAGCTTGGGTCTTCTTATGAACACTGAAGCTTTCTTT.

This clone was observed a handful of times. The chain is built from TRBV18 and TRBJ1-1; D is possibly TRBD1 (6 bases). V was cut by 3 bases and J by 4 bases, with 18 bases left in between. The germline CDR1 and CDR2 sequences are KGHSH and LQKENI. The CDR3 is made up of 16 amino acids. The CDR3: CASSPRSQGSGTEAFF. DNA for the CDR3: TGTGCCAGCTCACCTAGGTCACAGGGTAGCGGCACTGAAGCTTTCTTT.

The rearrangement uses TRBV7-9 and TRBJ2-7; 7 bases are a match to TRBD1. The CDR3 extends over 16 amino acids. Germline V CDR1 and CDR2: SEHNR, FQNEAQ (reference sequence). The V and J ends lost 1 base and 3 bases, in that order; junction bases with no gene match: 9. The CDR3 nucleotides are TGTGCCAGCAGCTTAGGAACTTTTACAGGGGACTACGAGCAGTACTTC. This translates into CASSLGTFTGDYEQYF.

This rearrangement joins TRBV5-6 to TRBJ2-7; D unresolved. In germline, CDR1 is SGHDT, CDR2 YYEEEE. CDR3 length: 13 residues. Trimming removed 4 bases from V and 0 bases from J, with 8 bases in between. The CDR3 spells CASSALDSYEQYF. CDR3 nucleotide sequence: TGTGCCAGCAGCGCCCTTGACTCCTACGAGCAGTACTTC.

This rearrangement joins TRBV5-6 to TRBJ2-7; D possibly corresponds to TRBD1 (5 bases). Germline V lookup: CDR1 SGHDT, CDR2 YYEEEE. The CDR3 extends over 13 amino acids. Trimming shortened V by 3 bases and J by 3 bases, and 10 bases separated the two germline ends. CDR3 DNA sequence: TGTGCCAGCAGCTCGACAGACAACTACGAGCAGTACTTC. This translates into CASSSTDNYEQYF.

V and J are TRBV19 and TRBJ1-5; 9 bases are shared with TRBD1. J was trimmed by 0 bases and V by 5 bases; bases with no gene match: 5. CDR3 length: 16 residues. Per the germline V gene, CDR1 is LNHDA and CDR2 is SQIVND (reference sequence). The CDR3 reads CASSPGTGFSNQPQHF. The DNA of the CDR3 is TGTGCCAGTAGTCCCGGGACAGGGTTTAGCAATCAGCCCCAGCATTTT. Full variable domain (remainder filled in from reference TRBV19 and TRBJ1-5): DGGITQSPKYLFRKEGQNVTLSCEQNLNHDAMYWYRQDPGQGLRLIYYSQIVNDFQKGDIAEGYSVSREKKESFPLTVTSAQKNPTAFYLCASSPGTGFSNQPQHFGDGTRLSIL.

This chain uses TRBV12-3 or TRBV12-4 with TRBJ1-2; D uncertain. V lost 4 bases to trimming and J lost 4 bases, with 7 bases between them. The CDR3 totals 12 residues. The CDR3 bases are TGTGCCAGCAGTTCCGACGTCTATGGCTACACCTTC. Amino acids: CASSSDVYGYTF.

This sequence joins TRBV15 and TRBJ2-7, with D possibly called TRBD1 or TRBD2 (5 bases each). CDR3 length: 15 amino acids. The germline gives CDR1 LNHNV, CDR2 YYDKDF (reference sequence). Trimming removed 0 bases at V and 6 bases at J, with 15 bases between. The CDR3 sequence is CATSRDKVPGGEQYF. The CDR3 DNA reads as TGTGCCACCAGCAGAGATAAGGTTCCTGGGGGCGAGCAGTACTTC.

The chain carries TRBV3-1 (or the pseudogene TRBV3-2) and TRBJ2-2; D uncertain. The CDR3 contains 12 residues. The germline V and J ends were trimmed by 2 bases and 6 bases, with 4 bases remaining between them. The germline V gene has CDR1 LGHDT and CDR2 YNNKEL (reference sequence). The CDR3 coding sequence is TGTGCCAGCAGCCAATTCGCCGGGGAGCTGTTTTTT. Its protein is CASSQFAGELFF.

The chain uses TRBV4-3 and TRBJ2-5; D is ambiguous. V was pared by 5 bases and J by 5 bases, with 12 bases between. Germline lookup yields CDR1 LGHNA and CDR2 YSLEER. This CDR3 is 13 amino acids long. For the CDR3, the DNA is TGCGCCAGCAGCTGGAAGCTAGGGGAGACCCAGTACTTC. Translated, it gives CASSWKLGETQYF.

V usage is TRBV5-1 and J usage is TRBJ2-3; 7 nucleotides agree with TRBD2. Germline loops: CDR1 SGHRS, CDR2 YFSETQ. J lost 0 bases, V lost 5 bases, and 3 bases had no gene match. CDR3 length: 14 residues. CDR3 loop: CASRQRGSTDTQYF. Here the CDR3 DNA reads TGCGCCAGCAGACAGCGGGGAAGCACAGATACGCAGTATTTT.

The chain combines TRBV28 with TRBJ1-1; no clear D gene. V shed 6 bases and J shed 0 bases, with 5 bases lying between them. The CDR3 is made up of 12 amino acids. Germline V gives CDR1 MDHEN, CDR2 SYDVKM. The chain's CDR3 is CASRNLNTEAFF. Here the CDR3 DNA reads TGTGCCAGCAGGAATTTGAACACTGAAGCTTTCTTT.

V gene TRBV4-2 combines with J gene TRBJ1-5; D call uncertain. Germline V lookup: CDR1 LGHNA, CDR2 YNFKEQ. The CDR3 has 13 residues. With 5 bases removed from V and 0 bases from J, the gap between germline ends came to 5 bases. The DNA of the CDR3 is TGTGCCAGCAGCGGCGATAGCAATCAGCCCCAGCATTTT. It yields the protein CASSGDSNQPQHF.

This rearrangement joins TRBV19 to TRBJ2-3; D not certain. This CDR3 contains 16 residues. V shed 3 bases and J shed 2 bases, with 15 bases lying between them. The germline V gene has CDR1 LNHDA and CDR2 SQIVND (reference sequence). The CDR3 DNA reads TGTGCCAGTAGTATTTTCTTAGTACAGAACACAGATACGCAGTATTTT. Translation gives CASSIFLVQNTDTQYF.

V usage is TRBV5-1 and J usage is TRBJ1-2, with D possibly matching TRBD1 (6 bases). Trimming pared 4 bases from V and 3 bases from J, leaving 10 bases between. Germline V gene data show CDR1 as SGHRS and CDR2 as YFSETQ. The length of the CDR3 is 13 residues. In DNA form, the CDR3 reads TGCGCCAGCAGCCTGGACAGCTACTATGGCTACACCTTC. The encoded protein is CASSLDSYYGYTF.

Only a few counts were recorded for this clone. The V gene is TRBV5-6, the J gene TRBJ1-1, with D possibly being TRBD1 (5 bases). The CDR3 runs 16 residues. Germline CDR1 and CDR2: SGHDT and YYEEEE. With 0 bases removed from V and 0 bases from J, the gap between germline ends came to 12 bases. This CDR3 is CASSLALTEMNTEAFF. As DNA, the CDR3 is TGTGCCAGCAGCTTGGCCCTGACAGAAATGAACACTGAAGCTTTCTTT.

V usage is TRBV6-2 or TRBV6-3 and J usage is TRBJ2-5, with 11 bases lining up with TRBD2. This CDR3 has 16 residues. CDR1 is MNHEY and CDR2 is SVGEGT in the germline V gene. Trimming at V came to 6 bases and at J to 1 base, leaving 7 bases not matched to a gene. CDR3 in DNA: TGTGCCAGCAGCCGCGGGACTAGCGGATCCCAAGAGACCCAGTACTTC. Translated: CASSRGTSGSQETQYF.

The CDR3 nucleotides are TGTGCCAGCAGTTTGAGCCAGGCAGAAAAACTGTTTTTT. It is translated as CASSLSQAEKLFF. The chain recombines TRBV6-5 with TRBJ1-4, with unresolved D. The CDR3 runs 13 residues. Germline V CDR1 and CDR2: MNHEY, SVGAGI. V lost 4 bases and J lost 8, with 11 bases in between.

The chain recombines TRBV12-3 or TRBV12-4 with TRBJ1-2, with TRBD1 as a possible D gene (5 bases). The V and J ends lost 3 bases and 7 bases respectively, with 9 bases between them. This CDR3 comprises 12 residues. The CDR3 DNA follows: TGTGCCAGCAGTTTGGCAGGGACTGGCTACACCTTC. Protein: CASSLAGTGYTF.